The clone carrying this TCR beta chain was seen only a few times. Its antigen is as yet unknown. This specimen comes from a study of post-analysis software for immune sequencing data. Study details: Clinical courses comprised relapsing-remitting, secondary progressive and progressive-relapsing multiple sclerosis. Overall study findings and caveats: Strong co-clustering by F measure linked samples that shared a preparation batch. Controls significantly exceeded multiple sclerosis patients in normalized Chao1 diversity.

Every TCR beta cDNA library bore unique molecular identifiers. T cells numbering roughly 1 to 10 million yielded cDNA molecules that totaled roughly 500,000. Each CDR3 protein is one row after TCRdb ran MiXCR on the PCR reads. The data show about 540,000 distinct CDR3 sequences, around a third seen once. This clonotype was obtained from a girl aged 2-17 years with multiple sclerosis. Sequencing input: blood.

In nucleotides, the CDR3 is TGCGCCAGCAGCCAACGTGGTGGAGTCTGGGAGACCCAGTACTTC. Residues: CASSQRGGVWETQYF. The chain combines TRBV4-1 with TRBJ2-5, with unresolved D. The CDR3 is 15 amino acids. V was clipped by 2 bases and J by 5 bases, with 15 bases between them. In germline, CDR1 is MGHRA, CDR2 YSYEKL.